The entry that follows covers one T cell receptor beta chain sequence. What it recognizes is unknown. For TCR, cDNA came from 5'RACE template switching, which added a universal primer site and UMIs. TCRdb re-analysed the 5' RACE reads in MiXCR, keeping a single row per CDR3 protein. The profile shows hundreds of thousands of distinct CDR3 sequences, over 4% of them singletons. The data stem from a study of T cells after yellow fever vaccination. Whole-study findings and limits: When the response was secondary, it was weaker but reached its peak faster, day 5 versus 15.

This clonotype was obtained from a young man who received the YFV17D yellow fever vaccine. The source was PBMCs, collected 5 days after the yellow fever booster vaccination.

The CDR3 nucleotides read TGTGCCAGCAGCTTAGCCTTCGGGGGAAGGTACAATGAGCAGTTCTTC. Its translation: CASSLAFGGRYNEQFF. The chain recombines TRBV11-3 with TRBJ2-1, with D maybe TRBD2 (6 bases). Germline V lookup: CDR1 SGHNT, CDR2 YENEEA. V dropped 1 base and J dropped 4 bases, with 14 bases sitting between them. This CDR3 contains 16 residues.